What follows are 10 T cell receptor beta chains derived from one specimen sequenced in a study of Ad26.COV2.S vaccination and SARS-CoV-2 variants. Repertoires were generated with immunoSEQ multiplex PCR, while TCRdb's copy carries only in-frame clones and drops some. The sample contains around 300,000 clones, 88% of which appear only once. The sample's treatment: some 20 received Ad26.COV2.S at low or high dose, single or two shots; a few received placebo; per-sample allocation not given. Samples analyzed were those drawn on day 63 after the first vaccine or placebo injection. The sequencing here drew on peripheral blood, taken in a trial of Ad26.COV2.S vaccine versus placebo. These receptors originate from a person aged 18 to 65 who received the Ad26.COV2.S COVID-19 vaccine or a placebo.

V and J are TRBV6-5 and TRBJ2-3; 10 bases line up with TRBD1. The CDR3 runs 15 residues. Germline CDR1 is MNHEY and CDR2 is SVGAGI. The trim removed 6 bases at V and 4 bases at J, leaving 7 bases unmatched. CDR3 DNA sequence: TGTGCCAGCAGGGCGGACAGGGGGAGGTCAGATACGCAGTATTTT. This translates into CASRADRGRSDTQYF.

The genes are TRBV30 and TRBJ1-3, with 9 bases that match TRBD1. This CDR3 region has 12 residues. The V and J ends lost 3 bases and 10 bases, in that order; junction bases with no gene match: 4. From germline, CDR1 is GTSNPN and CDR2 SVGIG (reference sequence). CDR3 DNA: TGTGCCTGGAGCTGGGACAGGGTGACCATATATTTT. It is translated as CAWSWDRVTIYF.

This chain links TRBV28 with TRBJ1-1; D is unclear. From germline, CDR1 is MDHEN and CDR2 SYDVKM. The CDR3 consists of 11 residues. Trimming stripped 6 bases from V and 1 base from J, with 3 bases between. In nucleotides, the CDR3 is TGTGCCAGCAGCGAGAACACTGAAGCTTTCTTT. Amino acids: CASSENTEAFF.

The chain joins TRBV19 to TRBJ2-6; TRBD1 is a possible D gene (5 bases). The CDR3 consists of 13 residues. CDR1 LNHDA and CDR2 SQIVND come from the germline V gene (reference sequence). With 7 bases removed from V and 1 base from J, the gap between germline ends came to 5 bases. The CDR3 nucleotides are TGTGCCAGTAAGGGGTCTGGGGCCAACGTCCTGACTTTC. It translates to CASKGSGANVLTF. The whole variable domain, remainder taken from reference TRBV19 and TRBJ2-6, is DGGITQSPKYLFRKEGQNVTLSCEQNLNHDAMYWYRQDPGQGLRLIYYSQIVNDFQKGDIAEGYSVSREKKESFPLTVTSAQKNPTAFYLCASKGSGANVLTFGAGSRLTVL.

CDR3 sequence reads: CATSRDFAGGREQYF. CDR3 nucleotides: TGTGCCACCAGCAGAGATTTCGCAGGGGGTAGGGAGCAGTACTTC. The chain couples TRBV15 to TRBJ2-7; 7 positions match TRBD1. Trimming cost V 0 bases and J 7 bases; bases outside gene matches: 9. This CDR3 is 15 amino acids long. Germline values: CDR1 LNHNV, CDR2 YYDKDF (reference sequence).

The chain uses TRBV6-1 and TRBJ2-7; unclear D gene. The ends were cut back, 0 bases at V and 5 bases at J, with 8 bases in the middle. Germline assignment: CDR1 MNHNS and CDR2 SASEGT. This CDR3 is 13 amino acids long. This CDR3 is CASSEALNDEQYF. The DNA for the CDR3 is TGTGCCAGCAGTGAAGCGCTAAACGACGAGCAGTACTTC.

CDR3 sequence reads: CASSLISETQYF. The CDR3 region has the DNA TGTGCCAGCAGCTTAATCTCAGAGACCCAGTACTTC. The chain recombines TRBV7-3 with TRBJ2-5; no definite D call. Per the germline V gene, CDR1 is SGHTA and CDR2 is FQGTGA. The CDR3 runs 12 residues. V dropped 1 base and J dropped 4 bases, with 4 bases sitting between them.

The chain has TRBV4-3 and TRBJ1-1, with 7 bases matching TRBD1. The CDR3 spans 17 residues. J lost 1 base, V lost 2 bases, and 10 bases had no gene match. CDR1 is LGHNA and CDR2 is YSLEER in the germline V gene. CDR3 amino acids: CASSQPSGGQWNTEAFF. CDR3 DNA: TGCGCCAGCAGCCAACCTTCAGGGGGACAGTGGAACACTGAAGCTTTCTTT.

The DNA for the CDR3 is TGCGCCAGCAGAGACAGTTCCTACAATGAGCAGTTCTTC. It translates to CASRDSSYNEQFF. The chain carries TRBV5-1 and TRBJ2-1; possibly TRBD1 for D (5 bases). Between the trimmed V and J ends, which lost 5 bases and 1 base, there was a span of 7 bases. CDR3 size: 13 residues. CDR1 SGHRS and CDR2 YFSETQ come from the germline V gene. The variable domain in full, with the rest retrieved from reference TRBV5-1 and TRBJ2-1, is KAGVTQTPRYLIKTRGQQVTLSCSPISGHRSVSWYQQTPGQGLQFLFEYFSETQRNKGNFPGRFSGRQFSNSRSEMNVSTLELGDSALYLCASRDSSYNEQFFGPGTRLTVL.

V and J are TRBV9 and TRBJ2-7; 16 bases line up with TRBD2. Germline CDR1 and CDR2: SGDLS and YYNGEE. There are 16 residues in the CDR3. The V gene end was trimmed by 1 base and the J gene end by 7 bases; junction bases not matched to a gene: 5. For the CDR3, the DNA is TGTGCCAGCAGCGTACCTGGGACTAGCGGGAGGGCTGAGCAGTACTTC. Translation: CASSVPGTSGRAEQYF.